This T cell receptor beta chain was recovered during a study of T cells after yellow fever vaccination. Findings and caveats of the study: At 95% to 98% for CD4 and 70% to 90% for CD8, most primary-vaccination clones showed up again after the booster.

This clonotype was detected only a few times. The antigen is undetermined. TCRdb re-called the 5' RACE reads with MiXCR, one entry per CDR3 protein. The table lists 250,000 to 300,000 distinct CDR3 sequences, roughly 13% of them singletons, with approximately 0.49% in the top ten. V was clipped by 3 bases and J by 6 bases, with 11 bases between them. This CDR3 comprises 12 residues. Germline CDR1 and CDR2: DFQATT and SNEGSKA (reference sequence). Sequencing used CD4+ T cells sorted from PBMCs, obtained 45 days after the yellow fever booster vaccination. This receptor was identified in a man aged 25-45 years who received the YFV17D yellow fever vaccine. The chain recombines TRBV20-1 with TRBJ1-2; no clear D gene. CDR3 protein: CSASSLSDGYTF. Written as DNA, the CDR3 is TGCAGTGCTAGCAGTCTATCGGATGGCTACACCTTC.